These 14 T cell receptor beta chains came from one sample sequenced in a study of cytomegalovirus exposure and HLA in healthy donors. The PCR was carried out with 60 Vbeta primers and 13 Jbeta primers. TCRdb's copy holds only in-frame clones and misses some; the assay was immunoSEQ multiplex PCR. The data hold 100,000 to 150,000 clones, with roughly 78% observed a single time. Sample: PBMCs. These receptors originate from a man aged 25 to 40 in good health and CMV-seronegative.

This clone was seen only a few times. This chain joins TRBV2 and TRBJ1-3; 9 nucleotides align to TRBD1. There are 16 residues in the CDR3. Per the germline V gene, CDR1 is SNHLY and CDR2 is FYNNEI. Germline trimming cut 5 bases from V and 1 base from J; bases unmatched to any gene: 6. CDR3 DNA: TGTGCCAGCAGTATCATGACAGGGGGGTCTGGAAACACCATATATTTT. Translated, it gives CASSIMTGGSGNTIYF.

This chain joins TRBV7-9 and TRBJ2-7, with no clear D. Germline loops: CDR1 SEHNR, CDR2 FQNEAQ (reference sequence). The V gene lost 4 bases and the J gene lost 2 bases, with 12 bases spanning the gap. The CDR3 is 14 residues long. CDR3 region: CASSSTQKTYEQYF. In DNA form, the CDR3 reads TGTGCCAGCAGCTCCACCCAGAAAACCTACGAGCAGTACTTC.

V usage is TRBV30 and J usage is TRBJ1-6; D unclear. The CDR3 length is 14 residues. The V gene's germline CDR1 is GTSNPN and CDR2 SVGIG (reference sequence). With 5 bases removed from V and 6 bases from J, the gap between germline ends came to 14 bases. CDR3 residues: CAWGGPALNSPLHF. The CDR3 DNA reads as TGTGCCTGGGGAGGACCGGCCCTTAATTCACCCCTCCACTTT.

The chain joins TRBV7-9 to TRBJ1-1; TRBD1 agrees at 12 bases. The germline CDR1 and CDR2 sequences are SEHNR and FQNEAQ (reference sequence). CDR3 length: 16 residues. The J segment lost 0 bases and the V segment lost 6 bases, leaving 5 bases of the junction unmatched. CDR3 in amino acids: CASRGTGGFLNTEAFF. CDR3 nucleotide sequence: TGTGCCAGCAGAGGGACAGGGGGCTTTCTGAACACTGAAGCTTTCTTT.

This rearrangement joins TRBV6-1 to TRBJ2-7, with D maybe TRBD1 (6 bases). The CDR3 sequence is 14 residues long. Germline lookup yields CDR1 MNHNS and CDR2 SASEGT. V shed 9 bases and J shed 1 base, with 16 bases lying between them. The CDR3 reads CASQIPQGSYEQYF. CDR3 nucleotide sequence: TGTGCCAGTCAAATACCCCAGGGGTCCTACGAGCAGTACTTC.

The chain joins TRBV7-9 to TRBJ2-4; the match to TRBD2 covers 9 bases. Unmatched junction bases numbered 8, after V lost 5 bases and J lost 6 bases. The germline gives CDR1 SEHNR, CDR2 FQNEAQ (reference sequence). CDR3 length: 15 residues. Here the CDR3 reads CASSGSGGERNIQYF. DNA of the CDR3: TGTGCCAGCAGCGGTAGCGGGGGCGAACGAAACATTCAGTACTTC. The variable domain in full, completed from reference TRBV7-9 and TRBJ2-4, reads DTGVSQNPRHKITKRGQNVTFRCDPISEHNRLYWYRQTLGQGPEFLTYFQNEAQLEKSRLLSDRFSAERPKGSFSTLEIQRTEQGDSAMYLCASSGSGGERNIQYFGAGTRLSVL.

For the CDR3, the DNA is TGCAGCGTTGCCGGGGAGACCCAGTACTTC. This encodes CSVAGETQYF. The genes are TRBV29-1 and TRBJ2-5; D remains ambiguous. Germline values: CDR1 SQVTM, CDR2 ANQGSEA. V was shortened by 4 bases and J by 5 bases, with 5 bases between the two germline ends. This CDR3 is built from 10 residues.

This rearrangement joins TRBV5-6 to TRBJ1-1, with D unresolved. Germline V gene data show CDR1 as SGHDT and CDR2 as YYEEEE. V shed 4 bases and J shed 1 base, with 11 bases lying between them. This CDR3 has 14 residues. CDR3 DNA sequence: TGTGCCAGCAGCCCCTCAGGCAGGAACACTGAAGCTTTCTTT. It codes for CASSPSGRNTEAFF.

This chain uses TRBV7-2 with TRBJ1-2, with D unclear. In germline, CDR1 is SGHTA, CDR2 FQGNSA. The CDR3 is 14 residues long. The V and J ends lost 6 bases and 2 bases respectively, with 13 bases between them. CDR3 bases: TGTGCCAGCAGTTCCAGGTCAGGAAACTATGGCTACACCTTC. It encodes CASSSRSGNYGYTF.

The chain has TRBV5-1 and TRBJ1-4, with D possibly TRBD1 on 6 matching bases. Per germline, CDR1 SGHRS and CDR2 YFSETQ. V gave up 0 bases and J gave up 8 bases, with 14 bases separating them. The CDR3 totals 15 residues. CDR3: CASSLVGTRSEKLFF. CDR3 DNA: TGCGCCAGCAGCTTGGTAGGGACAAGGTCCGAAAAACTGTTTTTT.

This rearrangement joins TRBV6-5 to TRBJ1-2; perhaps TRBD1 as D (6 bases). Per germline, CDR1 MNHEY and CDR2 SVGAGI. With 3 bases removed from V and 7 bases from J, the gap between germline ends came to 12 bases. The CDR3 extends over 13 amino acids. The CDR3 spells CASSYNRDSGYTF. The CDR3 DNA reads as TGTGCCAGCAGTTATAACAGGGATTCTGGCTACACCTTC.

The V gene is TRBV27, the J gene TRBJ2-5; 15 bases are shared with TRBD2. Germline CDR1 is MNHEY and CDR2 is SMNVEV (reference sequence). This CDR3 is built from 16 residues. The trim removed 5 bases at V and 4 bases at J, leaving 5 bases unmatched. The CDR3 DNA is TGTGCCAGCAGTCTAGGGACTAGCGGGGGGTCAGAGACCCAGTACTTC. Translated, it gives CASSLGTSGGSETQYF.

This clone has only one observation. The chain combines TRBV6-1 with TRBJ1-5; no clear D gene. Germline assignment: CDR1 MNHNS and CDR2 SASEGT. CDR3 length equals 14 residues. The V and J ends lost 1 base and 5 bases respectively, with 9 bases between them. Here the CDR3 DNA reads TGTGCCAGCAGTGAAGGGTCAAGCTATCAGCCCCAGCATTTT. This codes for CASSEGSSYQPQHF.

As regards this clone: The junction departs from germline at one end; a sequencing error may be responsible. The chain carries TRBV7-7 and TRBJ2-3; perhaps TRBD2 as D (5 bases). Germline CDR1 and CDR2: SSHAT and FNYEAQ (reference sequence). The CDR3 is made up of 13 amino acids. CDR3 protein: CASSLALTRTQYF. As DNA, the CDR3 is TGTGCTAGCAGCTTAGCGCTGACCAGGACGCAGTATTTT. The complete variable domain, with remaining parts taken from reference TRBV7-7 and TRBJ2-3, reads GAGVSQSPRYKVTKRGQDVTLRCDPISSHATLYWYQQALGQGPEFLTYFNYEAQPDKSGLPSDRFSAERPEGSISTLTIQRTEQRDSAMYRCASSLALTRTQYFGPGTRLTVL.